These 25 T cell receptor beta chains were all obtained from the same sample, sequenced in a study of T cells in Graves' hyperthyroidism and ophthalmopathy. The source material, RNA transcripts, was used to amplify TCR beta CDR3 regions. A first-round RT-PCR of the TCR CDR3 used the HTBI primer set. TCRdb recomputed calls from the multiplex PCR reads with MiXCR, one row per CDR3 protein. The sample holds under 400,000 distinct CDR3 sequences, approximately 17% seen once. The sample consisted of blood. The receptors originated from a young man with Graves' hyperthyroidism.

This clonotype was picked up a small number of times. In DNA form, the CDR3 reads TGCGCCAGCAGCTTGGAGGACAGGGCCTACACTGAAGCTTTCTTT. Translated, it gives CASSLEDRAYTEAFF. The chain has TRBV5-1 and TRBJ1-1, with TRBD1 matching over 8 bases. CDR1 and CDR2 from the germline V gene are SGHRS and YFSETQ. This CDR3 has 15 amino acids. J lost 3 bases, V lost 0 bases, and 4 bases had no gene match.

This clonotype was counted a few times. V gene TRBV20-1 combines with J gene TRBJ2-1; 8 bases are shared with TRBD2. This CDR3 is built from 16 residues. V trimming: 5 bases; J trimming: 0 bases; junction bases outside the gene matches: 9. Per germline, CDR1 DFQATT and CDR2 SNEGSKA (reference sequence). The CDR3: CSAPYKRGSSYNEQFF. In DNA form, the CDR3 reads TGCAGTGCTCCATATAAGCGGGGGAGCTCCTACAATGAGCAGTTCTTC.

This clonotype occurred many times. The V and J genes are TRBV11-2 and TRBJ2-5, with D unclear. The CDR3 contains 16 residues. Trimming pared 2 bases from V and 5 bases from J, leaving 18 bases between. Germline CDR1 is SGHAT and CDR2 is FQNNGV. The chain's CDR3 is CASSLPGRRREETQYF. The CDR3 bases are TGTGCCAGCAGCTTACCCGGTCGGCGACGAGAGGAGACCCAGTACTTC.

As DNA, the CDR3 is TGTGCCAGCAGTGGCCCTCCGAAAGGAAACACCATATATTTT. Amino acids: CASSGPPKGNTIYF. The chain recombines TRBV6-1 with TRBJ1-3, with D unclear. With 4 bases removed from V and 4 bases from J, the gap between germline ends came to 11 bases. The germline gives CDR1 MNHNS, CDR2 SASEGT. The CDR3 runs to 14 residues.

This clonotype was recorded once. The gene calls are TRBV12-3 or TRBV12-4 and TRBJ2-7; either TRBD1 or TRBD2 may fit D (7 bases each). Trimming shortened V by 5 bases and J by 9 bases, and 17 bases separated the two germline ends. The CDR3 spans 13 residues. The CDR3 protein is CASSAGEGAGQYF. The CDR3 region has the DNA TGTGCCAGCAGTGCCGGGGAGGGGGCAGGGCAGTACTTC.

A single count supports this clonotype. V and J are TRBV27 and TRBJ2-3; D is undetermined. There are 13 residues in the CDR3. Trimming cost V 2 bases and J 7 bases, with 10 bases left between them. CDR1 and CDR2 (germline): MNHEY, SMNVEV (reference sequence). The CDR3 DNA reads TGTGCCAGCAGTTTACGTCCTATGAATACGCAGTATTTT. Translation gives CASSLRPMNTQYF.

This clonotype was recorded at least ten times. The chain carries TRBV5-1 and TRBJ2-3; 8 nucleotides line up with TRBD1. This CDR3 contains 16 residues. The germline V gene encodes CDR1 SGHRS and CDR2 YFSETQ. The V gene end was trimmed by 4 bases and the J gene end by 1 base; junction bases not matched to a gene: 8. Written as DNA, the CDR3 is TGCGCCAGCAGCCACCGATCGACAGGGGGCACAGATACGCAGTATTTT. As protein: CASSHRSTGGTDTQYF.

This clonotype was observed many times. The chain has TRBV28 and TRBJ2-1, with TRBD1 as a possible D gene (5 bases). V was trimmed by 2 bases and J by 1 base, leaving 6 bases between them. The CDR3 consists of 14 residues. Per germline, CDR1 MDHEN and CDR2 SYDVKM. CDR3 loop: CASSLRGSYNEQFF. The CDR3 DNA reads TGTGCCAGCAGTTTAAGGGGATCCTACAATGAGCAGTTCTTC. Together with reference TRBV28 and TRBJ2-1, the CDR3 gives the full variable domain: DVKVTQSSRYLVKRTGEKVFLECVQDMDHENMFWYRQDPGLGLRLIYFSYDVKMKEKGDIPEGYSVSREKKERFSLILESASTNQTSMYLCASSLRGSYNEQFFGPGTRLTVL.

Turning to this clonotype: One end of the junction is discordant with germline, which a read error may explain. This chain uses TRBV27 with TRBJ2-7; the D gene is possibly TRBD2 (6 bases). The CDR3 is made up of 13 amino acids. Germline CDR1 and CDR2: MNHEY and SMNVEV (reference sequence). CDR3 nucleotides: TGTGCCAGCAGTCTGGGCGGGACCTACGGGCAGTACTTC. Its translation: CASSLGGTYGQYF.

This clonotype turned up a few times. This chain joins TRBV3-1 and TRBJ1-3, with 7 bases fitting TRBD1. Unmatched junction bases numbered 4, after V lost 3 bases and J lost 11 bases. Looked up from germline, CDR1 is LGHDT and CDR2 is YNNKEL (reference sequence). The CDR3 spans 12 residues. CDR3 in amino acids: CASSHDRGPIYF. CDR3 coding DNA: TGTGCCAGCAGCCATGATAGGGGGCCCATATATTTT.

This chain's CDR3 is CASSPGLVYEQYF. CDR3 sequence (DNA): TGTGCCAGCAGTCCCGGACTAGTCTACGAGCAGTACTTC. V and J are TRBV6-2 or TRBV6-3 and TRBJ2-7; 7 bases are a match to TRBD2. The V gene end was trimmed by 5 bases and the J gene end by 3 bases; junction bases not matched to a gene: 4. This CDR3 spans 13 amino acids. Germline V gene lookup returns CDR1 MNHEY and CDR2 SVGEGT.

This chain connects TRBV3-1 to TRBJ2-5; D could derive from TRBD1 or TRBD2 (5 bases each). Trimming removed 7 bases from V and 3 bases from J, with 18 bases in between. Germline V gives CDR1 LGHDT, CDR2 YNNKEL (reference sequence). The CDR3 has 15 amino acids. The CDR3, as DNA: TGTGCCAGCACGCCGAGGGGAAGTTTTAAAGAGACCCAGTACTTC. It translates to CASTPRGSFKETQYF.

This clonotype has ten or more counts. The genes are TRBV3-1 and TRBJ2-1; D is undetermined. This CDR3 has 14 amino acids. Germline values: CDR1 LGHDT, CDR2 YNNKEL (reference sequence). V was cut by 1 base and J by 10 bases, with 14 bases left in between. The CDR3 nucleotides read TGTGCCAGCAGCCAAGGGGTGACCGCCGGGGAGCAGTTCTTC. This gives the protein CASSQGVTAGEQFF.

Of note for this clonotype: One base away lies a much larger clone, so this may be a sequencing read error. V and J are TRBV5-5 and TRBJ1-1; 7 bases map to TRBD1. V shed 1 base, J shed 6 bases, and the junction held 6 bases outside the gene matches. The CDR3 covers 14 residues. Germline V gene data show CDR1 as SGHKS and CDR2 as YYEKEE (reference sequence). The CDR3 loop reads CASSLTGEYAEAFF. In nucleotides, the CDR3 is TGTGCCAGCAGCTTGACAGGGGAGTACGCTGAAGCTTTCTTT. The full variable domain, rest sourced from reference TRBV5-5 and TRBJ1-1, is DAGVTQSPTHLIKTRGQQVTLRCSPISGHKSVSWYQQVLGQGPQFIFQYYEKEERGRGNFPDRFSARQFPNYSSELNVNALLLGDSALYLCASSLTGEYAEAFFGQGTRLTVV.

This clonotype occurred many times. The V call is TRBV5-5, the J call TRBJ2-7; 8 bases match TRBD2. Germline V CDR1 and CDR2: SGHKS, YYEKEE (reference sequence). The V gene end was trimmed by 4 bases and the J gene end by 1 base; junction bases not matched to a gene: 7. The CDR3 has 15 amino acids. CDR3 DNA sequence: TGTGCCAGCAGCCCCCAGCGGGAGCAGTCCTACGAGCAGTACTTC. Residues: CASSPQREQSYEQYF.

Only a few counts were recorded for this clonotype. The CDR3 bases are TGTGCCACCAGTGAAGGACAGGGCCGTTCCTACGAGCAGTACTTC. This gives the protein CATSEGQGRSYEQYF. The rearrangement joins TRBV24-1 to TRBJ2-7; 8 bases line up with TRBD1. V dropped 4 bases and J dropped 1; count of bases not matched to a gene: 5. The CDR3 loop spans 15 amino acids. Looked up from germline, CDR1 is KGHDR and CDR2 is SFDVKD.

This clonotype was counted at least ten times. The chain has TRBV6-5 and TRBJ1-5, with D possibly matching TRBD1 (5 bases). Trimming took 2 bases from V and 4 from J, leaving 9 bases between them. Looked up from germline, CDR1 is MNHEY and CDR2 is SVGAGI. The CDR3 extends over 14 amino acids. In nucleotides, the CDR3 is TGTGCCAGCAGTTACAGGGGCCAGAATCAGCCCCAGCATTTT. Amino acids: CASSYRGQNQPQHF.

This clonotype appeared many times. The chain joins TRBV12-3 or TRBV12-4 to TRBJ1-4; no reliable D call. The CDR3 spans 14 residues. Trimming took 4 bases from V and 3 from J, leaving 9 bases between them. CDR3 bases: TGTGCCAGCAGTTGGCTTCAGCCTAATGAAAAACTGTTTTTT. Protein product: CASSWLQPNEKLFF.

This clonotype was detected many times. V and J are TRBV3-1 and TRBJ1-1; D perhaps matches TRBD1 (5 bases). The CDR3 is made up of 11 amino acids. Germline CDR1 is LGHDT and CDR2 is YNNKEL (reference sequence). V shed 7 bases and J shed 6 bases, with 9 bases lying between them. CDR3: CASKGTAEAFF. The CDR3, as DNA: TGTGCCAGCAAAGGGACGGCTGAAGCTTTCTTT.

Regarding this clonotype: The junction does not match germline at one end; this may be a read error. The chain has TRBV18 and TRBJ2-3; TRBD2 matches 7 bases. The germline gives CDR1 KGHSH, CDR2 LQKENI. The CDR3 consists of 14 residues. CDR3 sequence reads: CANSPTSDTDTQYF. As DNA, the CDR3 is TGTGCCAACTCACCAACTAGCGACACAGATACGCAGTATTTT.

This clonotype was observed a few times. The V call is TRBV5-5, the J call TRBJ1-1; maybe TRBD1 (5 bases). V was clipped by 4 bases and J by 1 base, with 14 bases between them. CDR1 and CDR2 from the germline V gene are SGHKS and YYEKEE (reference sequence). The CDR3 length is 15 residues. DNA of the CDR3: TGTGCCAGCAGCCCCCGGGACGCGAGGAACACTGAAGCTTTCTTT. This codes for CASSPRDARNTEAFF.

This clonotype was counted ten times or more. V is TRBV18 and J is TRBJ2-7; 8 bases are shared with TRBD1. With 8 bases clipped from V and 2 bases from J, the junction kept 5 bases outside the gene matches. The CDR3 covers 13 residues. Germline CDR1 and CDR2: KGHSH and LQKENI. In DNA form, the CDR3 reads TGTGCCAGCCACTCGGGACAGGCCTACGAGCAGTACTTC. Protein product: CASHSGQAYEQYF. The full variable domain, in which reference TRBV18 and TRBJ2-7 provide the parts outside the CDR3, is NAGVMQNPRHLVRRRGQEARLRCSPMKGHSHVYWYRQLPEEGLKFMVYLQKENIIDESGMPKERFSAEFPKEGPSILRIQQVVRGDSAAYFCASHSGQAYEQYFGPGTRLTVT.

This clonotype was picked up a small number of times. V gene TRBV9 combines with J gene TRBJ2-7; 8 bases match TRBD1. CDR1 is SGDLS and CDR2 is YYNGEE in the germline V gene. The J segment lost 2 bases and the V segment lost 0 bases, leaving 7 bases of the junction unmatched. This CDR3 spans 16 amino acids. CDR3 in amino acids: CASSVGWDRPPYEQYF. Here the CDR3 DNA reads TGTGCCAGCAGCGTAGGCTGGGACAGGCCTCCCTACGAGCAGTACTTC.

This clonotype was recorded at least ten times. V gene TRBV5-6 combines with J gene TRBJ2-2, with unresolved D. The germline V and J ends were trimmed by 0 bases and 0 bases, with 6 bases remaining between them. The length of the CDR3 is 15 residues. Germline V gene data show CDR1 as SGHDT and CDR2 as YYEEEE. The CDR3 loop is CASSLVGTNTGELFF. The CDR3, as DNA: TGTGCCAGCAGCTTGGTCGGAACGAACACCGGGGAGCTGTTTTTT.

V usage is TRBV9 and J usage is TRBJ2-5; D possibly corresponds to TRBD2 (5 bases). Germline values: CDR1 SGDLS, CDR2 YYNGEE. Trimming pared 0 bases from V and 4 bases from J, leaving 10 bases between. The CDR3 covers 14 residues. This chain's CDR3 is CASSVVGEGETQYF. The CDR3 DNA sequence: TGTGCCAGCAGCGTAGTAGGCGAGGGAGAGACCCAGTACTTC. The entire variable domain, with the rest obtained from reference TRBV9 and TRBJ2-5, is as follows: DSGVTQTPKHLITATGQRVTLRCSPRSGDLSVYWYQQSLDQGLQFLIQYYNGEERAKGNILERFSAQQFPDLHSELNLSSLELGDSALYFCASSVVGEGETQYFGPGTRLLVL.